The T cell receptor beta chain described here comes from a study of blood T cell repertoires in COVID-19. The CDR3 is made up of 16 amino acids. Germline V gene sequence: CDR1 SGDLS, CDR2 YYNGEE. V was cut by 3 bases and J by 0 bases, with 13 bases left in between. TCRdb keeps only in-frame clones here, not all; method: immunoSEQ multiplex PCR. The data show around 230,000 clones, 80% to 85% seen once. This TCR was sampled from a woman aged 55-70 years with active or convalescent COVID-19. The sample comprised peripheral blood. V gene TRBV9 combines with J gene TRBJ1-3, with D possibly being TRBD1 (6 bases). CDR3 bases: TGTGCCAGCAGCGGAAGGGGGACGTTCTCTGGAAACACCATATATTTT. This translates into CASSGRGTFSGNTIYF.